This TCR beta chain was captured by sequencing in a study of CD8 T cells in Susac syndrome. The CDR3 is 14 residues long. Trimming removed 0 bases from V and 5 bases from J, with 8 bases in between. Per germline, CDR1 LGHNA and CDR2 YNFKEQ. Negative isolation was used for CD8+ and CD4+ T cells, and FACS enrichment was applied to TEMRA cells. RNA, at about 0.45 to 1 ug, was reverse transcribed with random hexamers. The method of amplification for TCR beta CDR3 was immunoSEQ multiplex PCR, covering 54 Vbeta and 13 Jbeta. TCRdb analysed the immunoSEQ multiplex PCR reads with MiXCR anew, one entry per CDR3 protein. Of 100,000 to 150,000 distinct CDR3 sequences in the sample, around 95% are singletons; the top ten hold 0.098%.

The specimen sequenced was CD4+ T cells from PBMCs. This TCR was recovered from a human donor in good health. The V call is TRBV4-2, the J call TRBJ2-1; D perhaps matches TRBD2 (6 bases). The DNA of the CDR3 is TGTGCCAGCAGCCAAGATCCGGGGGACAATGAGCAGTTCTTC. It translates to CASSQDPGDNEQFF.